These 9 T cell receptor beta chains were all obtained from the same sample, sequenced in a study of vaccination effects on CD4 cells after COVID-19. Their antigens remain unidentified. ViraFEST assay sequencing came after antigen-specific CD4+ T cells were expanded with viral peptide pools. The authors isolated CD4+ T cells after nine to eleven days of culture. The cohort was immunized with two doses of either the BNT162b2 or mRNA-1273 vaccine. TCRdb keeps only in-frame clones here, not all; method: immunoSEQ multiplex PCR. The table shows 64,000 or so clones, with 78% occurring only once. The material sequenced was CD4+ T cells from PBMCs cultured with HCoV-OC43 spike peptides, taken after COVID-19 vaccination. Subset here: HCoV-OC43 spike overlapping peptide pool stimulation. The receptors here all came from a human donor who received a COVID-19 vaccine.

The chain recombines TRBV2 with TRBJ2-2, with 8 bases fitting TRBD2. Germline V gives CDR1 SNHLY, CDR2 FYNNEI. Trimming cost V 8 bases and J 7 bases; bases outside gene matches: 9. This CDR3 region has 14 residues. The CDR3 loop reads CASGLAGGYGELFF. In DNA form, the CDR3 reads TGTGCCAGCGGGCTAGCGGGTGGATACGGGGAGCTGTTTTTT.

V is TRBV7-2 and J is TRBJ1-3, with a possible D match to TRBD1 (5 bases). This CDR3 comprises 15 residues. The V end lost 1 base, the J end lost 6 bases, and 13 bases lay between the germline ends. Germline-derived CDR1 and CDR2 are SGHTA and FQGNSA. The CDR3 bases are TGTGCCAGCAGCTTAGGACAGTATTTCACAAACACCATATATTTT. Its translation: CASSLGQYFTNTIYF.

The chain carries TRBV3-1 (or the pseudogene TRBV3-2) and TRBJ1-3; D gene uncertain. The CDR3 covers 15 residues. Germline CDR1 reads LGHDT; CDR2 reads YNNKEL (reference sequence). V gave up 4 bases and J gave up 2 bases, with 12 bases separating them. DNA for the CDR3: TGTGCCAGCAGCCTTCCTCTAGGGCCTGGAAACACCATATATTTT. Protein: CASSLPLGPGNTIYF.

The V call is TRBV10-2, the J call TRBJ2-5; 7 positions agree with TRBD2. The CDR3 extends over 14 amino acids. Germline CDR1 and CDR2: WSHSY and SAAADI. The V segment lost 8 bases and the J segment 1 base; nucleotides outside the gene matches: 7. The DNA for the CDR3 is TGCGCCAGCTCAGGACTAGGCGCCCAAGAGACCCAGTACTTC. It specifies CASSGLGAQETQYF.

The gene calls are TRBV21-1 and TRBJ1-5. TRBV21-1 is a known pseudogene. The CDR3 extends over 17 amino acids. The CDR3 protein is CAMHGGLEVVSNQPQHF. For the CDR3, the DNA is TGTGCCATGCATGGAGGGCTGGAGGTAGTGAGCAATCAGCCCCAGCATTTT.

The rearrangement joins TRBV5-6 to TRBJ1-1; a weak D match, TRBD1 (6 bases). From germline, CDR1 is SGHDT and CDR2 YYEEEE. V gave up 3 bases and J gave up 2 bases, with 14 bases separating them. The CDR3 length is 15 residues. This CDR3 reads CASSWRGQFNTEAFF. The CDR3 DNA is TGTGCCAGCAGCTGGCGGGGGCAGTTCAACACTGAAGCTTTCTTT. The full variable domain, in which reference TRBV5-6 and TRBJ1-1 provide the parts outside the CDR3, is DAGVTQSPTHLIKTRGQQVTLRCSPKSGHDTVSWYQQALGQGPQFIFQYYEEEERQRGNFPDRFSGHQFPNYSSELNVNALLLGDSALYLCASSWRGQFNTEAFFGQGTRLTVV.

The J gene is TRBJ2-2, the V gene TRBV24-1, with 10 bases aligning to TRBD2. The CDR3 runs to 16 residues. Germline-derived CDR1 and CDR2 are KGHDR and SFDVKD. The V segment lost 5 bases and the J segment 3 bases; nucleotides outside the gene matches: 5. In DNA, the CDR3 is TGTGCCACCAGTGGTACTAGCGGGGTCGACACCGGGGAGCTGTTTTTT. It specifies CATSGTSGVDTGELFF.

The gene calls are TRBV30 and TRBJ2-5, with D possibly being TRBD1 (6 bases). The CDR3 contains 14 residues. CDR1 is GTSNPN, CDR2 SVGIG, per germline (reference sequence). V was cut by 5 bases and J by 5 bases, with 18 bases left in between. DNA for the CDR3: TGTGCCTGGCCCCCAGACAGGTCGATCGAGACCCAGTACTTC. Its protein is CAWPPDRSIETQYF.

The chain uses TRBV5-4 and TRBJ2-5; D may correspond to TRBD1 or TRBD2 (6 bases each). Trimming took 3 bases from V and 5 from J, leaving 17 bases between them. Germline V lookup: CDR1 SGHNT, CDR2 YYREEE (reference sequence). The CDR3 runs 15 residues. The CDR3 loop is CASSSALGGQETQYF. In nucleotides, the CDR3 is TGTGCCAGCAGCTCCGCCCTAGGGGGGCAGGAGACCCAGTACTTC. Supplemented by reference TRBV5-4 and TRBJ2-5, the full variable domain reads ETGVTQSPTHLIKTRGQQVTLRCSSQSGHNTVSWYQQALGQGPQFIFQYYREEENGRGNFPPRFSGLQFPNYSSELNVNALELDDSALYLCASSSALGGQETQYFGPGTRLLVL.